One sample yielded the 25 T cell receptor beta chains listed below, sequenced in a study of T cell responses to AZD1222 COVID-19 vaccine. Clones were sequenced by immunoSEQ multiplex PCR, and TCRdb holds only the in-frame ones, with some missing. The table includes some 71,000 clones, roughly 89% detected once. Sample: peripheral blood, taken on day 0 of AZD1222 vaccination. These receptor sequences come from an adult in good health.

The chain couples TRBV4-3 to TRBJ2-3, with no clear D. The V end lost 1 base, the J end lost 5 bases, and 13 bases lay between the germline ends. Germline CDR1 and CDR2: LGHNA and YSLEER. The CDR3 runs to 15 residues. The DNA of the CDR3 is TGCGCCAGCAGCCAAGGGACGGCCCTGGGAGATACGCAGTATTTT. It specifies CASSQGTALGDTQYF.

DNA of the CDR3: TGTGCCAGCAGCTACGGGCCGGGGGGAGGGAATGAAAAACTGTTTTTT. Protein sequence: CASSYGPGGGNEKLFF. The V gene is TRBV5-5, the J gene TRBJ1-4, with D possibly being TRBD1 (5 bases). Germline V gene sequence: CDR1 SGHKS, CDR2 YYEKEE (reference sequence). V shed 3 bases and J shed 5 bases, with 17 bases lying between them. This CDR3 is 16 amino acids long.

A few counts support this clone. The V gene is TRBV5-8, the J gene TRBJ1-1; a weak D match, TRBD1 (6 bases). This CDR3 contains 14 residues. Germline V lookup: CDR1 SGHTS, CDR2 YDEGEE. V lost 5 bases to trimming and J lost 1 base, with 12 bases between them. CDR3 protein: CASREGQANTEAFF. The CDR3 region has the DNA TGTGCCAGCAGGGAGGGACAAGCGAACACTGAAGCTTTCTTT. Supplemented by reference TRBV5-8 and TRBJ1-1, the full variable domain reads EAGVTQSPTHLIKTRGQQATLRCSPISGHTSVYWYQQALGLGLQFLLWYDEGEERNRGNFPPRFSGRQFPNYSSELNVNALELEDSALYLCASREGQANTEAFFGQGTRLTVV.

The V gene is TRBV7-3, the J gene TRBJ1-2; D ambiguous. Trimming took off 4 bases at V and 4 bases at J, with 22 bases between the two ends. Germline V lookup: CDR1 SGHTA, CDR2 FQGTGA. The length of the CDR3 is 17 residues. CDR3: CASSSLPGPAGLYGYTF. DNA for the CDR3: TGTGCCAGCAGCTCTCTCCCCGGACCGGCGGGCCTCTATGGCTACACCTTC.

The chain uses TRBV7-6 and TRBJ2-1; D is ambiguous. Trimming pared 0 bases from V and 10 bases from J, leaving 4 bases between. Germline CDR1 SGHVS, CDR2 FNYEAQ. The CDR3 contains 11 residues. The CDR3 here is CASSLAGEQFF. The DNA for the CDR3 is TGTGCCAGCAGCTTAGCGGGGGAGCAGTTCTTC.

The J gene is TRBJ2-7, the V gene TRBV4-2; 14 bases match TRBD2. CDR3 length equals 17 residues. Looked up from germline, CDR1 is LGHNA and CDR2 is YNFKEQ. V shed 0 bases and J 2 bases; nucleotides not matched to a gene: 3. DNA for the CDR3: TGTGCCAGCAGCCAAGACGTGGGACTAGCGGGGGCCTACGAGCAGTACTTC. This translates into CASSQDVGLAGAYEQYF.

The chain carries TRBV19 and TRBJ1-2; D is possibly TRBD1 (5 bases). Per the germline V gene, CDR1 is LNHDA and CDR2 is SQIVND (reference sequence). CDR3 length: 11 residues. The ends were cut back, 7 bases at V and 7 bases at J, with 10 bases in the middle. The CDR3 DNA reads TGTGCCAGTACAGGGAAGAGTGGCTACACCTTC. Residues: CASTGKSGYTF.

This rearrangement joins TRBV30 to TRBJ2-2; 8 nucleotides agree with TRBD2. Germline V gene data show CDR1 as GTSNPN and CDR2 as SVGIG (reference sequence). V was clipped by 2 bases and J by 4 bases; unmatched bases: 3. This CDR3 has 14 residues. CDR3 nucleotides: TGTGCCTGGAGTAAAGCGGGAGCCACCGGGGAGCTGTTTTTT. Translating it yields CAWSKAGATGELFF.

This clone was counted a single time. The rearrangement uses TRBV30 and TRBJ2-3; 15 bases map to TRBD2. Unmatched junction bases numbered 7, after V lost 3 bases and J lost 6 bases. Germline V gene sequence: CDR1 GTSNPN, CDR2 SVGIG (reference sequence). This CDR3 region has 16 residues. In DNA form, the CDR3 reads TGTGCCTGGAGCGGACTAGCGGGGGGGCTTATGGATACGCAGTATTTT. Encoded protein: CAWSGLAGGLMDTQYF. Full variable domain (remainder filled in from reference TRBV30 and TRBJ2-3): SQTIHQWPATLVQPVGSPLSLECTVEGTSNPNLYWYRQAAGRGLQLLFYSVGIGQISSEVPQNLSASRPQDRQFILSSKKLLLSDSGFYLCAWSGLAGGLMDTQYFGPGTRLTVL.

This sequence joins TRBV9 and TRBJ2-5, with D hard to call. This CDR3 has 13 residues. Trimming pared 5 bases from V and 2 bases from J, leaving 10 bases between. Germline CDR1 and CDR2: SGDLS and YYNGEE. The CDR3 region is CASSLNQQETQYF. The CDR3 DNA sequence: TGTGCCAGCAGTCTGAACCAACAAGAGACCCAGTACTTC.

The chain links TRBV5-1 to TRBJ1-4, with a tentative D call TRBD1 (5 bases). The germline V gene has CDR1 SGHRS and CDR2 YFSETQ. The V and J ends lost 4 bases and 8 bases respectively, with 21 bases between them. The length of the CDR3 is 16 residues. In DNA, the CDR3 is TGCGCCAGCAGCCCAACTCCCCAGGGCTCGGAGGAAAAACTGTTTTTT. This sequence encodes CASSPTPQGSEEKLFF.

The V gene is TRBV12-3 or TRBV12-4, the J gene TRBJ2-5, with 8 bases lining up with TRBD1. The CDR3 runs to 13 residues. V was pared by 3 bases and J by 3 bases, with 0 bases of the junction left unmatched. The CDR3 bases are TGTGCCAGCAGTTTGGGACAGGAAGAGACCCAGTACTTC. Protein sequence: CASSLGQEETQYF.

This chain links TRBV6-6 with TRBJ1-2; D is unclear. V was cut by 6 bases and J by 5 bases, with 10 bases left in between. This CDR3 comprises 12 residues. In germline, CDR1 is MNHNY, CDR2 SVGAGI (reference sequence). The CDR3 loop is CASRLPGYGYTF. The CDR3 DNA sequence: TGTGCCAGCAGGCTACCAGGTTATGGCTACACCTTC.

The chain links TRBV28 to TRBJ1-2; no definite D call. From germline, CDR1 is MDHEN and CDR2 SYDVKM. V was pared by 6 bases and J by 10 bases, with 15 bases between. This CDR3 region has 12 residues. The CDR3 is CASRGRMHHYTF. In nucleotides, the CDR3 is TGTGCCAGCAGGGGGAGGATGCACCACTACACCTTC.

V gene TRBV6-1 combines with J gene TRBJ2-1, with D possibly being TRBD1 (6 bases). Germline V gene data show CDR1 as MNHNS and CDR2 as SASEGT. CDR3 length equals 15 residues. Trimming stripped 6 bases from V and 6 bases from J, with 18 bases between. This CDR3 reads CASRTHRAGRNEQFF. The CDR3, as DNA: TGTGCCAGCAGGACGCACAGGGCAGGTCGCAATGAGCAGTTCTTC.

The CDR3 sequence: CASGAWGQGNSPLHF. Here the CDR3 DNA reads TGTGCCAGCGGCGCGTGGGGACAGGGGAATTCACCCCTCCACTTT. The V and J genes are TRBV6-5 and TRBJ1-6, with 10 nucleotides matching TRBD1. CDR1 is MNHEY and CDR2 is SVGAGI in the germline V gene. CDR3 length: 15 amino acids. J was trimmed by 7 bases and V by 8 bases; bases with no gene match: 8.

V is TRBV29-1 and J is TRBJ1-4, with unresolved D. The CDR3 is 12 amino acids. V was pared by 7 bases and J by 5 bases, with 11 bases between. Germline V gene data show CDR1 as SQVTM and CDR2 as ANQGSEA. CDR3 in DNA: TGCAGCGCACAGAGATACAATGAAAAACTGTTTTTT. Translating it yields CSAQRYNEKLFF.

This chain joins TRBV7-3 and TRBJ1-1, with 8 bases lining up with TRBD1. J lost 3 bases, V lost 6 bases, and 3 bases had no gene match. Per germline, CDR1 SGHTA and CDR2 FQGTGA. This CDR3 is 13 amino acids long. The DNA for the CDR3 is TGTGCCAGCAGACTACAGGGGGACACTGAAGCTTTCTTT. Residues: CASRLQGDTEAFF.

This chain connects TRBV4-2 to TRBJ1-3, with D perhaps matching TRBD1 (5 bases). V shed 2 bases and J shed 4 bases, with 6 bases lying between them. The V gene's germline CDR1 is LGHNA and CDR2 YNFKEQ. The length of the CDR3 is 13 residues. Written as DNA, the CDR3 is TGTGCCAGCAGCCAAAACAGGGGAAACACCATATATTTT. Protein product: CASSQNRGNTIYF.

The chain links TRBV5-1 to TRBJ2-1; TRBD2 might be the D (6 bases). Germline V gene lookup returns CDR1 SGHRS and CDR2 YFSETQ. This CDR3 has 12 residues. Deletions cut 3 bases from V and 6 bases from J, with 7 bases between. CDR3 sequence reads: CASSWDSNEQFF. CDR3 DNA sequence: TGCGCCAGCAGCTGGGACTCCAATGAGCAGTTCTTC. The complete variable domain, with remaining parts taken from reference TRBV5-1 and TRBJ2-1, reads KAGVTQTPRYLIKTRGQQVTLSCSPISGHRSVSWYQQTPGQGLQFLFEYFSETQRNKGNFPGRFSGRQFSNSRSEMNVSTLELGDSALYLCASSWDSNEQFFGPGTRLTVL.

Here the CDR3 reads CASSRLGRGANTEAFF. CDR3 DNA: TGTGCCAGCAGCCGCTTAGGACGGGGGGCGAACACTGAAGCTTTCTTT. The rearrangement joins TRBV3-1 (or the pseudogene TRBV3-2) to TRBJ1-1, with D perhaps matching TRBD1 (6 bases). The V and J ends lost 4 bases and 1 base respectively, with 16 bases between them. The CDR3 length is 16 residues. CDR1 is LGHDT, CDR2 YNNKEL, per germline (reference sequence).

CDR3 protein: CASRTRDSVNTEAFF. The CDR3 DNA is TGTGCCAGCCGGACTAGAGACAGCGTGAACACTGAAGCTTTCTTT. The chain combines TRBV6-5 with TRBJ1-1, with D possibly matching TRBD1 (5 bases). This CDR3 has 15 amino acids. The germline V gene encodes CDR1 MNHEY and CDR2 SVGAGI. Trimming left V 8 bases short and J 0 bases short, with 16 bases between.

The chain links TRBV5-4 to TRBJ2-7; maybe TRBD1 (5 bases). Trimming took off 4 bases at V and 0 bases at J, with 17 bases between the two ends. Germline loops: CDR1 SGHNT, CDR2 YYREEE (reference sequence). CDR3 length: 16 residues. The DNA of the CDR3 is TGTGCCAGCAGCCATTCGCCGACAGCCTACTCCTACGAGCAGTACTTC. It yields the protein CASSHSPTAYSYEQYF.

The CDR3 DNA reads TGTGCCAGCAGTTTTAAGTTGAACACTGAAGCTTTCTTT. This translates into CASSFKLNTEAFF. The chain is built from TRBV27 and TRBJ1-1, with D unresolved. V lost 3 bases, J lost 0 bases, and 5 bases lay in between. Germline V gene sequence: CDR1 MNHEY, CDR2 SMNVEV (reference sequence). CDR3 length: 13 amino acids.

V and J are TRBV7-6 and TRBJ1-6, with D perhaps matching TRBD1 (6 bases). Trimming stripped 1 base from V and 9 bases from J, with 13 bases between. This CDR3 comprises 15 residues. Germline CDR1 reads SGHVS; CDR2 reads FNYEAQ. CDR3 residues: CASSLDGGRVSPLHF. The CDR3 DNA sequence: TGTGCCAGCAGCTTAGACGGGGGGCGGGTTTCACCCCTCCACTTT.